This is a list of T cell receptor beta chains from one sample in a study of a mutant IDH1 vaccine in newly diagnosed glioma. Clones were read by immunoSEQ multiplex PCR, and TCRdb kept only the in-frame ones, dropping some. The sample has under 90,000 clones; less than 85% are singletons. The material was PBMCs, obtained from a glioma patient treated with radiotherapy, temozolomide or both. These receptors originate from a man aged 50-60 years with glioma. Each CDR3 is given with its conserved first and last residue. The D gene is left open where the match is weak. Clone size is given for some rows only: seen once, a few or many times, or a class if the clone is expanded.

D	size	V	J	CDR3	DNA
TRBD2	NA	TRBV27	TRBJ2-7	CASWLAGESYEQYF	TGTGCCAGCTGGCTAGCGGGGGAATCCTACGAGCAGTACTTC
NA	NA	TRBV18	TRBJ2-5	CASSLIRGQETQYF	TGTGCCAGCTCACTTATCCGAGGGCAAGAGACCCAGTACTTC
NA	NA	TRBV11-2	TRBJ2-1	CASSFGGDEQFF	TGTGCCAGCAGCTTCGGCGGGGATGAGCAGTTCTTC
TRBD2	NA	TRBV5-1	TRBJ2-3	CASKDSGSTDTQYF	TGCGCCAGCAAGGATAGCGGGAGCACAGATACGCAGTATTTT
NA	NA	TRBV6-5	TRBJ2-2	CASSSPGVTGELFF	TGTGCCAGCAGTTCCCCCGGGGTTACCGGGGAGCTGTTTTTT
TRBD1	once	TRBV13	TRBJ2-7	CASSLDRAPYEQYF	TGTGCCAGCAGCCTCGACAGGGCACCCTACGAGCAGTACTTC
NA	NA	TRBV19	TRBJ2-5	CASSIGGETQYF	TGTGCCAGTAGTATTGGCGGGGAGACCCAGTACTTC
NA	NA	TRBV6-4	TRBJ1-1	CASSDSSRNTEAFF	TGTGCCAGCAGTGACTCTAGCAGAAACACTGAAGCTTTCTTT
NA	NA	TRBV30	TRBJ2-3	CAWSVQGGTDTQYF	TGTGCCTGGAGTGTGCAGGGAGGCACAGATACGCAGTATTTT
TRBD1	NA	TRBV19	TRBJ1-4	CASSRQGGEKLFF	TGTGCCAGTAGTCGGCAGGGGGGGGAAAAACTGTTTTTT
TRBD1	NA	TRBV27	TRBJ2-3	CASRSQGVVPDTQYF	TGTGCCAGCAGGAGTCAGGGGGTGGTACCAGATACGCAGTATTTT
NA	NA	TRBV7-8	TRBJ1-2	CASSLEPRDYGYTF	TGTGCCAGCAGCTTAGAACCGCGAGACTATGGCTACACCTTC
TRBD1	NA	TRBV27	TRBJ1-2	CASGSSGTGGIGYTF	TGTGCCAGCGGATCTTCCGGGACAGGGGGCATAGGCTACACCTTC
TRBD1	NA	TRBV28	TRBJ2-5	CASSTTGQGETQYF	TGTGCCAGCAGTACGACGGGACAGGGGGAGACCCAGTACTTC
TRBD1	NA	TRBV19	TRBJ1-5	CATRGDNQPQHF	TGTGCAACCAGGGGGGACAATCAGCCCCAGCATTTT
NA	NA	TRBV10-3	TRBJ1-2	CAISEVAESLNYGYTF	TGTGCCATCAGTGAGGTGGCAGAGAGTCTCAACTATGGCTACACCTTC
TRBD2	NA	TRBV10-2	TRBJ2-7	CASSGGPSGGSSYEQYF	TGCGCCAGCAGTGGGGGCCCTAGCGGGGGAAGCTCCTACGAGCAGTACTTC
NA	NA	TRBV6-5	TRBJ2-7	CASKGGVYEQYF	TGTGCCAGCAAAGGAGGGGTGTACGAGCAGTACTTC
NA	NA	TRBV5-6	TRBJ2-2	CASSLRSTGELFF	TGTGCCAGCAGCTTGAGATCCACCGGGGAGCTGTTTTTT
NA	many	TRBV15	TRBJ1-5	CATSNANQPQHF	TGTGCCACCAGCAACGCCAATCAGCCCCAGCATTTT
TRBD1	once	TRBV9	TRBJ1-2	CASSGDRVGGYTF	TGTGCCAGCAGCGGGGACAGGGTGGGAGGCTACACCTTC
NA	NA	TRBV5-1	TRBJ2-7	CASSRSPAASSPYEQYF	TGCGCCAGCAGCCGCAGCCCAGCGGCTTCCAGCCCCTACGAGCAGTACTTC
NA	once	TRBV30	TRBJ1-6	CAWIRSSFNSPLHF	TGTGCCTGGATAAGGTCAAGCTTTAATTCACCCCTCCACTTT
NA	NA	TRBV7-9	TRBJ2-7	CASSLEAAGATYEQYF	TGTGCCAGCAGCTTAGAGGCCGCGGGGGCTACCTACGAGCAGTACTTC
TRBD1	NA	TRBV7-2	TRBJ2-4	CASSVGQGANIQYF	TGTGCCAGCAGCGTTGGACAGGGGGCAAACATTCAGTACTTC
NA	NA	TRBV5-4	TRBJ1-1	CASSLGAEAFF	TGTGCCAGCAGCTTAGGCGCTGAAGCTTTCTTT
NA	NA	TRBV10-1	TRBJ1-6	CASSESIGSGGSPLHF	TGCGCCAGCAGTGAGTCAATCGGGTCTGGGGGATCACCCCTCCACTTT
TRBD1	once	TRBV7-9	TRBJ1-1	CASSHTTGEGAFF	TGTGCCAGCAGCCATACTACAGGGGAAGGGGCTTTCTTT
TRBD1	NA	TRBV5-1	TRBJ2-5	CASSPGRGIGETQYF	TGCGCCAGCAGCCCAGGCAGGGGGATCGGAGAGACCCAGTACTTC
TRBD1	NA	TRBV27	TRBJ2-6	CASRPGTGGSGANVLTF	TGTGCCAGCAGACCCGGGACAGGGGGCTCTGGGGCCAACGTCCTGACTTTC
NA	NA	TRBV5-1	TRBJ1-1	CASSLVPRGEAFF	TGCGCCAGCAGCTTGGTGCCAAGGGGTGAAGCTTTCTTT
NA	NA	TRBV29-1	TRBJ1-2	CSVEQGRGYTF	TGCAGCGTTGAACAGGGAAGAGGCTACACCTTC
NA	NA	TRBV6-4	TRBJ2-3	CASSRIRGADTQYF	TGTGCCAGCTCCCGAATAAGGGGAGCCGATACGCAGTATTTT
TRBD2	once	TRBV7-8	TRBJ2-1	CASSMLAGGIDEQFF	TGTGCCAGCAGCATGTTAGCGGGGGGTATAGATGAGCAGTTCTTC
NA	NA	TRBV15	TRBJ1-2	CATSRITGIGYGYTF	TGTGCCACCAGCAGGATAACAGGCATAGGGTATGGCTACACCTTC
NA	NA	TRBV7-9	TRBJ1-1	CASSYNRDGGTEAFF	TGTGCCAGCAGCTATAACAGGGACGGGGGCACTGAAGCTTTCTTT
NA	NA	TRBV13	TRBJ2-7	CASSLVGQGSSYEQYF	TGTGCCAGCAGCTTAGTAGGGCAGGGGAGCTCCTACGAGCAGTACTTC
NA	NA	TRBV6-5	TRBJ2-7	CASSRDRGDEQYF	TGTGCCAGCAGTCGTGACCGAGGGGACGAGCAGTACTTC
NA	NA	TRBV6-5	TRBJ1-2	CASTRPRGYGYTF	TGTGCCAGCACGAGGCCAAGGGGATATGGCTACACCTTC
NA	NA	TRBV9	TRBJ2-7	CASSLGGSGDEQYF	TGTGCCAGCAGCCTAGGGGGCTCGGGGGACGAGCAGTACTTC
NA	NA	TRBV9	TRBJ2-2	CASSGVTRIPTGELFF	TGTGCCAGCAGCGGAGTGACGAGGATCCCAACCGGGGAGCTGTTTTTT
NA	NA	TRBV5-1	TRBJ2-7	CASSLASSEQYF	TGCGCCAGCAGCTTGGCCTCTAGTGAGCAGTACTTC
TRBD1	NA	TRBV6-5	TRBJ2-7	CASSSPGQGAYEQYF	TGTGCCAGCAGTTCCCCGGGACAGGGGGCCTACGAGCAGTACTTC
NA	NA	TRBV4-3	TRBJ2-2	CASSLGGTVFTGELFF	TGCGCCAGCAGCCTTGGGGGTACGGTATTCACCGGGGAGCTGTTTTTT
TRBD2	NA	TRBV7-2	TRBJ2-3	CASSSGTSGGAVDTQYF	TGTGCCAGCAGCTCAGGGACTAGCGGGGGGGCGGTAGATACGCAGTATTTT
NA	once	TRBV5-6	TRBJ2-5	CASSSGVSGGRGETQYF	TGTGCCAGCAGCTCGGGGGTTAGTGGGGGGCGCGGAGAGACCCAGTACTTC
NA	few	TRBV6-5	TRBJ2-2	CASSYSWGLNTGELFF	TGTGCCAGCAGTTACTCGTGGGGGCTGAACACCGGGGAGCTGTTTTTT
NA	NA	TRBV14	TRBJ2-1	CASRQTASSYNEQFF	TGTGCCAGCAGGCAGACAGCCAGCTCCTACAATGAGCAGTTCTTC
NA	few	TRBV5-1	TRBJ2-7	CASSLNSYEQYF	TGCGCCAGCAGCTTGAACAGCTACGAGCAGTACTTC
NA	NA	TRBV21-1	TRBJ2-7	CASSKAPDPNSYEQYF	TGTGCCAGCAGCAAAGCCCCGGACCCTAATTCCTACGAGCAGTACTTC
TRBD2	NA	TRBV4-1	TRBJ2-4	CASSPTSGGAGIQYF	TGCGCCAGCAGCCCTACTAGCGGGGGGGCTGGGATTCAGTACTTC
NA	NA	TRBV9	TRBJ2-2	CASSVETGWSENTGELFF	TGTGCCAGCAGCGTAGAGACAGGATGGTCCGAAAACACCGGGGAGCTGTTTTTT
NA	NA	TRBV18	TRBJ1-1	CASSPEGSGTEAFF	TGTGCCAGCTCACCGGAAGGGAGTGGAACTGAAGCTTTCTTT
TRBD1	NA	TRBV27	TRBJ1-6	CASSLRRDRGNSPLHF	TGTGCCAGCAGTTTAAGGCGGGACAGGGGTAATTCACCCCTCCACTTT
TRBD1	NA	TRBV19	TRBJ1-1	CASSSGQGPMNTEAFF	TGTGCCAGTAGTAGCGGACAGGGTCCAATGAACACTGAAGCTTTCTTT
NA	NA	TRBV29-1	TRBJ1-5	CSVGEGYSNQPQHF	TGCAGCGTGGGTGAGGGATATAGCAATCAGCCCCAGCATTTT
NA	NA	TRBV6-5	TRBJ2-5	CASSYEEGTYQETQYF	TGTGCCAGCAGTTACGAGGAGGGGACTTACCAAGAGACCCAGTACTTC